This TCR beta chain was observed in a study of T cell responses to AZD1222 COVID-19 vaccine. Findings and caveats of the study: Possibly, clonal diversity was underestimated; donors were largely white British and included more females.

Clones were read by immunoSEQ multiplex PCR, and TCRdb kept only the in-frame ones, dropping some. The table lists approximately 150,000 clones, around 95% of them singletons. As concerns this clone: As yet, its antigen is unknown.

The J segment lost 4 bases and the V segment lost 5 bases, leaving 3 bases of the junction unmatched. CDR1 and CDR2 (germline): MNHEY, SMNVEV (reference sequence). This CDR3 has 14 amino acids. The TCR originated in an adult in good health. The sample here was peripheral blood, taken on day 0 of AZD1222 vaccination. The V and J genes are TRBV27 and TRBJ1-5; 9 nucleotides match TRBD1. The CDR3 loop reads CASSHRGLNQPQHF. CDR3 nucleotides: TGTGCCAGCAGTCACAGGGGGCTAAATCAGCCCCAGCATTTT.